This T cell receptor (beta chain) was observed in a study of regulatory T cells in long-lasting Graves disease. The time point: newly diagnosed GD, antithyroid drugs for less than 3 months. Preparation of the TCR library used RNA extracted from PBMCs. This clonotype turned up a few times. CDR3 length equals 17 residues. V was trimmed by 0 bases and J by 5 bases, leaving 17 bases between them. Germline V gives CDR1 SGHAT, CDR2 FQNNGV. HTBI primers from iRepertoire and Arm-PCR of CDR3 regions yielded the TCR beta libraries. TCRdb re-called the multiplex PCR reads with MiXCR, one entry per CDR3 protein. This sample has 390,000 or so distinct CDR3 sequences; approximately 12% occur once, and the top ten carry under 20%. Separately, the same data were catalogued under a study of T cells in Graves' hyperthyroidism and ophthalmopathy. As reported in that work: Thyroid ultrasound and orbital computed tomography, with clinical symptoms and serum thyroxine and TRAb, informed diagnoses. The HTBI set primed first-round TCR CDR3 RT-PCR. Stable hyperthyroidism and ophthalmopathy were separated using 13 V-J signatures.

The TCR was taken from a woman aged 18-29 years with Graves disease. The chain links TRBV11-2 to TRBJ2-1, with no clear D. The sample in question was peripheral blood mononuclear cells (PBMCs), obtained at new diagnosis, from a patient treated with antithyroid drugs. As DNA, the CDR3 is TGTGCCAGCAGCTTAGACCCCCCGCGGTCCTTACACAATGAGCAGTTCTTC. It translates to CASSLDPPRSLHNEQFF.